Presented here are 16 T cell receptor beta chains from one specimen sequenced in a study of regulatory T cells in long-lasting Graves disease. Through Arm-PCR of CDR3 regions and iRepertoire HTBI primers, TCR beta libraries were built. TCRdb reprocessed the multiplex PCR reads with MiXCR, giving one entry per CDR3 protein. In the table there are 350,000 to 400,000 distinct CDR3 sequences, 15% to 20% of which are singletons. Time point in this sample: newly diagnosed GD, antithyroid drugs for less than 3 months. Scientists built the TCR library using RNA that was extracted from PBMCs. These data also formed part of another study, on T cells in Graves' hyperthyroidism and ophthalmopathy.

The sequenced sample was peripheral blood mononuclear cells (PBMCs), obtained at new diagnosis, from a patient treated with antithyroid drugs. These receptors came from a young woman with Graves disease.

The chain employs TRBV5-1 and TRBJ1-5; D is undetermined. The CDR3 loop spans 16 amino acids. The V end lost 1 base, the J end lost 0 bases, and 11 bases lay between the germline ends. Germline V gives CDR1 SGHRS, CDR2 YFSETQ. The CDR3 spells CASSLSQLNSNQPQHF. In nucleotides, the CDR3 is TGCGCCAGCAGCTTGTCCCAGCTCAATAGCAATCAGCCCCAGCATTTT.

A few counts support this clonotype. The chain is built from TRBV28 and TRBJ2-3; 8 bases map to TRBD2. This CDR3 has 16 amino acids. Germline V gives CDR1 MDHEN, CDR2 SYDVKM. V dropped 5 bases and J dropped 0; count of bases not matched to a gene: 7. The CDR3 DNA is TGTGCCAGCAGTCCCTTAGCGGGGACTAGCACAGATACGCAGTATTTT. Its translation is CASSPLAGTSTDTQYF.

The sample holds a few counts of this clonotype. A much larger clone sits a single nucleotide away, making a read error possible. The chain is built from TRBV11-2 and TRBJ2-7, with TRBD1 identical over 8 bases. The CDR3 sequence is 13 residues long. Germline CDR1 SGHAT, CDR2 FQNNGV. The V gene end was trimmed by 11 bases and the J gene end by 2 bases; junction bases not matched to a gene: 8. CDR3 region: CACNDRGPYEQYF. The CDR3 DNA follows: TGTGCCTGCAACGACAGGGGACCCTACGAGCAGTACTTC.

This clonotype was counted at least ten times. The chain joins TRBV27 to TRBJ2-3; no clear D gene. The V and J ends lost 0 bases and 0 bases respectively, with 7 bases between them. Germline values: CDR1 MNHEY, CDR2 SMNVEV (reference sequence). This CDR3 spans 15 amino acids. The CDR3 spells CASSLSPLSTDTQYF. As DNA, the CDR3 is TGTGCCAGCAGTTTATCGCCCCTTAGCACAGATACGCAGTATTTT.

The CDR3 DNA sequence: TGTGCCAGCAGCAGAGCCGGGACAGGGGGCGGGGAGACCCAGTACTTC. This codes for CASSRAGTGGGETQYF. The rearrangement joins TRBV9 to TRBJ2-5, with 12 bases lining up with TRBD1. The CDR3 has 16 amino acids. V lost 4 bases and J lost 5; bases outside the gene matches: 9. Germline V CDR1 and CDR2: SGDLS, YYNGEE.

This clonotype was found many times. The chain couples TRBV20-1 to TRBJ2-1, with 9 positions matching TRBD2. V lost 3 bases to trimming and J lost 6 bases; unmatched junction nucleotides: 9. Germline V CDR1 and CDR2: DFQATT, SNEGSKA (reference sequence). The CDR3 is 15 residues long. The chain's CDR3 is CSAREGRGGRNEQFF. CDR3 nucleotide sequence: TGCAGTGCTAGGGAAGGGCGGGGGGGCCGCAATGAGCAGTTCTTC.

A word on this clonotype: An end of the junction does not agree with germline; a read error may underlie this. The chain is built from TRBV2 and TRBJ2-7; D is perhaps TRBD1 or TRBD2 (6 bases each). The CDR3 is 14 amino acids. Germline V lookup: CDR1 SNHLY, CDR2 FYNNEI. The CDR3 here is CAMTRGRNSCEQYF. CDR3 DNA: TGTGCCATGACCCGGGGGCGAAACTCCTGCGAGCAGTACTTC.

This clonotype was seen only a few times. The genes are TRBV20-1 and TRBJ2-1; D uncertain. V shed 1 base and J shed 2 bases, with 12 bases lying between them. The CDR3 is made up of 15 amino acids. Germline V gives CDR1 DFQATT, CDR2 SNEGSKA (reference sequence). CDR3 DNA: TGCAGTGCTAGAGGTGTTTTTACAACCTACAATGAGCAGTTCTTC. As protein: CSARGVFTTYNEQFF.

Note on this clonotype: At one end the junction does not follow the germline gene, possibly because of a read error. The V and J genes are TRBV20-1 and TRBJ2-4; no clear D. Germline V gene sequence: CDR1 DFQATT, CDR2 SNEGSKA (reference sequence). The CDR3 runs to 13 residues. The CDR3 reads CSASYPAKNIQYF. For the CDR3, the DNA is TGCAGTGCTTCGTACCCGGCCAAAAATATTCAGTACTTC.

About this clonotype: A much larger clone differs by one base, so this may be a read error. The chain carries TRBV2 and TRBJ2-7; no clear D gene. Germline values: CDR1 SNHLY, CDR2 FYNNEI. The length of the CDR3 is 13 residues. V was trimmed by 9 bases and J by 7 bases, leaving 19 bases between them. In nucleotides, the CDR3 is TGTGCCAGTATACCAAACTCCTACAATGAGCAGTACTTC. As protein: CASIPNSYNEQYF.

This clonotype was detected a few times. J is TRBJ1-4 and V is TRBV5-1; D might be TRBD1 (6 bases). The germline gives CDR1 SGHRS, CDR2 YFSETQ. The CDR3 sequence is 16 residues long. Trimming shortened V by 0 bases and J by 8 bases, and 17 bases separated the two germline ends. DNA of the CDR3: TGCGCCAGCAGCTTGGGGGCAGGGGAGCCCCACGAAAAACTGTTTTTT. Translating it yields CASSLGAGEPHEKLFF.

Ten or more counts support this clonotype. This rearrangement joins TRBV11-2 to TRBJ2-5; 9 bases line up with TRBD2. After removal of 1 base from V and 2 bases from J, the junction contained 5 bases not matched to a gene. The CDR3 runs to 16 residues. Germline loops: CDR1 SGHAT, CDR2 FQNNGV. CDR3 bases: TGTGCCAGCAGCTTAGTAGGACTAGCGACACAAGAGACCCAGTACTTC. Translated, it gives CASSLVGLATQETQYF.

This clonotype was observed a handful of times. The rearrangement joins TRBV6-5 to TRBJ2-2, with D perhaps TRBD1 or TRBD2 (5 bases each). Trimming pared 0 bases from V and 4 bases from J, leaving 15 bases between. Per the germline V gene, CDR1 is MNHEY and CDR2 is SVGAGI. This CDR3 is 17 amino acids long. The DNA of the CDR3 is TGTGCCAGCAGTTACTCGTTTGGGGGAGAGGCCACCGGGGAGCTGTTTTTT. This gives the protein CASSYSFGGEATGELFF.

This clonotype was observed a few times. The chain couples TRBV7-9 to TRBJ2-3; TRBD1 matches 10 bases. Germline lookup yields CDR1 SEHNR and CDR2 FQNEAQ (reference sequence). The CDR3 contains 15 residues. Unmatched junction bases numbered 8, after V lost 5 bases and J lost 6 bases. The CDR3, as DNA: TGTGCCAGCAGCCTGGGACAGGGGCCTTCGGATACGCAGTATTTT. Amino acid sequence: CASSLGQGPSDTQYF.

This clonotype was counted many times. For the CDR3, the DNA is TGCGCCAGCAGCTTGGTACCGACTAGCGCGTCCTACAATGAGCAGTTCTTC. This sequence encodes CASSLVPTSASYNEQFF. The J gene is TRBJ2-1, the V gene TRBV5-1, with 8 bases matching TRBD2. Germline trimming cut 0 bases from V and 1 base from J; bases unmatched to any gene: 6. CDR1 and CDR2 from the germline V gene are SGHRS and YFSETQ. The CDR3 runs 17 residues.

This clonotype was recorded only once. A far larger clone is only one base removed, so a read error is likely. The chain uses TRBV11-2 and TRBJ2-7; 9 bases are shared with TRBD1. This CDR3 is built from 15 residues. With V trimmed by 6 bases and J by 7 bases, 13 bases remained unmatched. Germline V gene lookup returns CDR1 SGHAT and CDR2 FQNNGV. The CDR3 sequence is CASSSLDRGGNEQYF. CDR3 in DNA: TGTGCCAGCAGTTCTCTGGACAGGGGTGGCAATGAGCAGTACTTC.